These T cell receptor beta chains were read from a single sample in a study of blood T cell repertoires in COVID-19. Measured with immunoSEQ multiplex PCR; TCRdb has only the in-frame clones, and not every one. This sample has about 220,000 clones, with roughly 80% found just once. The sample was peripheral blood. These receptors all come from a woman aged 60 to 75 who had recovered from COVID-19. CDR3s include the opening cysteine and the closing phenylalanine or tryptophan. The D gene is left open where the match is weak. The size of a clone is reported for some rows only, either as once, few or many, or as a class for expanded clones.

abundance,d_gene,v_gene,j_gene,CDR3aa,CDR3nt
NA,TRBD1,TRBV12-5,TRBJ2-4,CASAHRGLDKNIQYF,TGTGCTAGTGCCCACAGGGGGCTGGACAAAAACATTCAGTACTTC
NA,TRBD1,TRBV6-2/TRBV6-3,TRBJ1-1,CASSYTGDTEAFF,TGTGCCAGCAGTTATACAGGGGACACTGAAGCTTTCTTT
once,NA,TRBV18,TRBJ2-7,CASSPPGPGWGGEQYF,TGTGCCAGCTCACCACCCGGGCCAGGGTGGGGCGGCGAGCAGTACTTC
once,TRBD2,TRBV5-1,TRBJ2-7,CASSPEVPSGAYEQYF,TGCGCCAGCAGCCCCGAGGTGCCTAGCGGGGCCTACGAGCAGTACTTC
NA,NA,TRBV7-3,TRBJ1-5,CASSLREQAFNFNSNQPQHF,TGTGCCAGCAGCTTACGGGAGCAAGCCTTTAATTTCAATAGCAATCAGCCCCAGCATTTT
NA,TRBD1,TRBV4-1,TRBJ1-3,CASSQGGQGFSGNTIYF,TGCGCCAGCAGCCAAGGGGGACAGGGTTTCTCTGGAAACACCATATATTTT
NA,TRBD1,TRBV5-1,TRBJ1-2,CASSLGQGWDYTF,TGCGCCAGCAGCCTCGGACAGGGGTGGGACTACACCTTC
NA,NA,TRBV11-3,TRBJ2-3,CASSLDYTDTQYF,TGTGCCAGCAGCTTAGATTACACAGATACGCAGTATTTT
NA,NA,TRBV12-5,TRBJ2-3,CASGFGGGWGDTQYF,TGTGCTAGTGGTTTTGGTGGAGGTTGGGGAGATACGCAGTATTTT
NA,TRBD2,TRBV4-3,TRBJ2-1,CASSQDRLAGGEQFF,TGCGCCAGCAGCCAAGATCGACTAGCGGGGGGTGAGCAGTTCTTC